Shown below are 14 T cell receptor beta chains from a single sample sequenced in a study of cytomegalovirus exposure and HLA in healthy donors. PCR amplification relied on 60 Vbeta primers (plus 13 Jbeta primers). Profiled with immunoSEQ multiplex PCR; TCRdb holds only in-frame clones, not every one. There are around 180,000 clones in the sample; more than 80% occur only once, and 2.4% lies in the top ten. Sequenced: PBMCs. These receptors all stem from a male donor in good health and CMV-seronegative.

This rearrangement joins TRBV5-3 to TRBJ2-5; D is unclear. TRBV5-3 is an ORF; its function is uncertain. The CDR3 covers 16 residues. The V and J ends lost 0 bases and 5 bases respectively, with 17 bases between them. The CDR3 here is CARSLDQMRPWETQYF. As DNA, the CDR3 is TGTGCCAGAAGCTTGGACCAGATGAGGCCCTGGGAGACCCAGTACTTC.

This clone was found a few times. V and J are TRBV4-2 and TRBJ1-1; D gene unclear. The CDR3 length is 14 residues. V lost 1 base, J lost 7 bases, and 13 bases lay in between. Germline assignment: CDR1 LGHNA and CDR2 YNFKEQ. CDR3: CASSQVLGSGEAFF. In nucleotides, the CDR3 is TGTGCCAGCAGCCAAGTCCTGGGGAGTGGTGAAGCTTTCTTT.

This clone was counted ten times or more. V is TRBV19 and J is TRBJ2-3, with TRBD1 matching over 11 bases. The CDR3 is made up of 16 amino acids. Unmatched junction bases numbered 8, after V lost 5 bases and J lost 4 bases. Germline CDR1 reads LNHDA; CDR2 reads SQIVND (reference sequence). The CDR3 is CASSLTPGQGADTQYF. The CDR3 nucleotides are TGTGCCAGTAGTCTTACGCCGGGACAGGGGGCAGATACGCAGTATTTT.

The V call is TRBV7-3, the J call TRBJ2-5; TRBD1 might be the D (5 bases). This CDR3 region has 14 residues. The V and J ends lost 0 bases and 0 bases respectively, with 5 bases between them. The V gene's germline CDR1 is SGHTA and CDR2 FQGTGA. The CDR3 DNA reads as TGTGCCAGCAGCTTAACCAGGGACCAAGAGACCCAGTACTTC. It encodes CASSLTRDQETQYF.

The chain recombines TRBV4-1 with TRBJ1-1; D not resolved. The CDR3 contains 15 residues. Germline lookup yields CDR1 MGHRA and CDR2 YSYEKL. Deletions cut 5 bases from V and 4 bases from J, with 17 bases between. The CDR3 protein is CASSETLPRTTEAFF. The CDR3 DNA sequence: TGCGCCAGCAGCGAAACTCTTCCGAGAACCACTGAAGCTTTCTTT.

The rearrangement uses TRBV4-1 and TRBJ2-2; D remains unclear. This CDR3 is built from 15 residues. Germline lookup yields CDR1 MGHRA and CDR2 YSYEKL. V gave up 0 bases and J gave up 3 bases, with 8 bases separating them. The CDR3 bases are TGCGCCAGCAGCCAAGATTGGCTCTACACCGGGGAGCTGTTTTTT. Translating gives CASSQDWLYTGELFF.

V and J are TRBV9 and TRBJ2-7, with TRBD1 matching over 9 bases. CDR1 and CDR2 (germline): SGDLS, YYNGEE. The trim removed 4 bases at V and 4 bases at J, leaving 6 bases unmatched. The CDR3 sequence is 14 residues long. This CDR3 is CASSPGTGTYEQYF. The CDR3, as DNA: TGTGCCAGCAGCCCCGGGACAGGGACGTACGAGCAGTACTTC.

This chain joins TRBV19 and TRBJ2-3, with 11 bases aligning to TRBD2. The V and J ends lost 6 bases and 2 bases, in that order; junction bases with no gene match: 7. The CDR3 consists of 16 residues. The germline gives CDR1 LNHDA, CDR2 SQIVND (reference sequence). The CDR3 protein is CASSPGTSGFTDTQYF. The DNA of the CDR3 is TGTGCCAGTAGCCCCGGGACTAGCGGATTCACAGATACGCAGTATTTT.

This clone was seen a few times. The CDR3, as DNA: TGTGCCAGCAGTAACCGGGACAGGTCAGGCTCCAGAAAGTACTTC. Translation gives CASSNRDRSGSRKYF. V usage is TRBV27 and J usage is TRBJ2-7; TRBD1 aligns across 8 bases. V was clipped by 5 bases and J by 11 bases; unmatched bases: 17. The germline CDR1 and CDR2 sequences are MNHEY and SMNVEV (reference sequence). The CDR3 has 15 residues.

The CDR3 sequence: CASILGSPGNSNQPQHF. CDR3 in DNA: TGTGCCAGTATCCTCGGTAGTCCGGGGAATAGCAATCAGCCCCAGCATTTT. This chain joins TRBV19 and TRBJ1-5, with D unresolved. CDR1 is LNHDA and CDR2 is SQIVND in the germline V gene (reference sequence). This CDR3 is 17 amino acids long. Trimming removed 7 bases at V and 0 bases at J, with 19 bases between.

The V gene is TRBV6-1, the J gene TRBJ1-3; 10 positions agree with TRBD1. CDR3 size: 15 residues. V gave up 6 bases and J gave up 0 bases; unmatched junction bases: 2. CDR1 is MNHNS, CDR2 SASEGT, per germline. The CDR3 sequence: CASRGQGNSGNTIYF. Here the CDR3 DNA reads TGTGCCAGCAGGGGACAGGGGAACTCTGGAAACACCATATATTTT.

On this clone: The conserved phenylalanine or tryptophan is not found at the CDR3 terminus, so this likely reflects a read error. This chain connects TRBV7-9 to TRBJ1-1; unclear D gene. Trimming pared 5 bases from V and 0 bases from J, leaving 13 bases between. The CDR3 loop spans 15 amino acids. Germline V gives CDR1 SEHNR, CDR2 FQNEAQ (reference sequence). The CDR3 DNA is TGTGCCAGCAGCCCCAGCGGGCAGGTGAACACTGAAGCTTTCCTT. Protein product: CASSPSGQVNTEAFL.

The chain combines TRBV19 with TRBJ1-1, with D perhaps matching TRBD1 (6 bases). The CDR3 is 14 residues long. Germline CDR1 is LNHDA and CDR2 is SQIVND (reference sequence). V gave up 8 bases and J gave up 6 bases, with 19 bases separating them. This CDR3 is CASATGPGAAEAFF. The CDR3 nucleotides read TGTGCCAGTGCTACGGGCCCAGGGGCCGCTGAAGCTTTCTTT.

The genes are TRBV19 and TRBJ2-2, with 7 bases matching TRBD2. The ends lost 7 bases at V and 9 bases at J; junction bases unmatched: 11. Germline values: CDR1 LNHDA, CDR2 SQIVND (reference sequence). CDR3 length: 14 amino acids. CDR3 loop: CASTPGGYLRELFF. The CDR3 DNA sequence: TGTGCCAGTACCCCGGGGGGTTACCTCCGGGAGCTGTTTTTT. The complete variable domain, with remaining parts taken from reference TRBV19 and TRBJ2-2, reads DGGITQSPKYLFRKEGQNVTLSCEQNLNHDAMYWYRQDPGQGLRLIYYSQIVNDFQKGDIAEGYSVSREKKESFPLTVTSAQKNPTAFYLCASTPGGYLRELFFGEGSRLTVL.